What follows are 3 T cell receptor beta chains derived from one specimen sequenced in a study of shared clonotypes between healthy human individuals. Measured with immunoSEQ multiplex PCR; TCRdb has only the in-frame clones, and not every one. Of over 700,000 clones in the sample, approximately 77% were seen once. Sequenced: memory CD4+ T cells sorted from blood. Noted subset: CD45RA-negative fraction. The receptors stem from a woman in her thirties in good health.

In DNA form, the CDR3 reads TGTGCCAGCAGCTCCGGAGGGGTCTATGGCTACACCTTC. Translation gives CASSSGGVYGYTF. The rearrangement uses TRBV7-9 and TRBJ1-2; D is perhaps TRBD1 (5 bases). The germline CDR1 and CDR2 sequences are SEHNR and FQNEAQ (reference sequence). The CDR3 runs 13 residues. Between the trimmed V and J ends, which lost 4 bases and 4 bases, there was a span of 10 bases. Full variable domain (missing parts from reference TRBV7-9 and TRBJ1-2): DTGVSQNPRHKITKRGQNVTFRCDPISEHNRLYWYRQTLGQGPEFLTYFQNEAQLEKSRLLSDRFSAERPKGSFSTLEIQRTEQGDSAMYLCASSSGGVYGYTFGSGTRLTVV.

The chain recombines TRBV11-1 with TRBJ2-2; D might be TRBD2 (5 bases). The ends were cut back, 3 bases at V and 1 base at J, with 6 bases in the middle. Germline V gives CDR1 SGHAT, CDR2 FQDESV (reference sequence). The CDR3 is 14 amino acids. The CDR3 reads CASSFGLNTGELFF. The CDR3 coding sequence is TGTGCCAGCAGCTTCGGACTGAACACCGGGGAGCTGTTTTTT.

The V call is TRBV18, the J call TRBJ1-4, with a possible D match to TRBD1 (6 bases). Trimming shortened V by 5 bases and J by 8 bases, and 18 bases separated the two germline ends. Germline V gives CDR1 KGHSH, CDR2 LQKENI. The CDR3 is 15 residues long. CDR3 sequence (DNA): TGTGCCAGCTCATCCGGCCTACAGGGATACGAAAAACTGTTTTTT. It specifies CASSSGLQGYEKLFF.